This T cell receptor beta chain originates from a study of OX40 agonist ivuxolimab in advanced cancers. The wider study: The treatment was a fully human IgG2 OX40 agonist, ivuxolimab. Cancers in dose escalation were hepatocellular, melanoma, renal cell and head and neck. The mean age was approximately 60 years, ranging from roughly 23 to 79, with less than 90% of participants male. Overall study findings and caveats: With doses of 0.1 to 3.0 mg/kg, CD4+ and CD8+ blood T cells had undergone clonal expansion by week 6.

Libraries were prepared by immunoSEQ multiplex PCR; TCRdb keeps only in-frame clonotypes and omits some of them. The repertoire holds about 33,000 clones, about 81% seen once, with under 25% in the top ten. With respect to this clone: Its antigen is not known.

This receptor was identified in an adult with an advanced solid tumor such as melanoma, head and neck, liver or kidney cancer. Sequencing was performed on CD4+ or CD8+ T cells sorted from blood, taken in a trial of the OX40 agonist ivuxolimab.

CDR3 DNA sequence: TGTGCCACCAGCTTCCAGAGCTCTGGAAACACCATATATTTT. Its protein is CATSFQSSGNTIYF. V usage is TRBV15 and J usage is TRBJ1-3; D is undetermined. Germline CDR1 LNHNV, CDR2 YYDKDF (reference sequence). This CDR3 comprises 14 residues. V lost 5 bases, J lost 0 bases, and 8 bases lay in between.